Following are 24 T cell receptor beta chains from one sample sequenced in a study of cytomegalovirus exposure and HLA in healthy donors. PCR amplification relied on 60 Vbeta primers (plus 13 Jbeta primers). The data were produced by immunoSEQ multiplex PCR, yet TCRdb's version contains in-frame clones alone and is incomplete. Here the sample spans about 90,000 clones, 62% being singletons. Sample: PBMCs. All receptors come from a woman aged 25-40 years in good health and CMV-seropositive.

V usage is TRBV7-9 and J usage is TRBJ1-2; 10 nucleotides agree with TRBD1. The CDR3 contains 14 residues. After removal of 5 bases from V and 4 bases from J, the junction contained 4 bases not matched to a gene. The V gene's germline CDR1 is SEHNR and CDR2 FQNEAQ (reference sequence). The CDR3 protein is CASSGTGVFYGYTF. The DNA for the CDR3 is TGTGCCAGCAGCGGGACAGGGGTTTTCTATGGCTACACCTTC.

The chain couples TRBV30 to TRBJ2-1, with D unclear. With 0 bases removed from V and 7 bases from J, the gap between germline ends came to 7 bases. This CDR3 comprises 12 residues. Germline V gene lookup returns CDR1 GTSNPN and CDR2 SVGIG (reference sequence). CDR3 DNA: TGTGCCTGGAGTGTACGAGGTAATGAGCAGTTCTTC. As protein: CAWSVRGNEQFF.

This clone was seen a few times. The chain is built from TRBV6-5 and TRBJ2-3; tentatively, D is TRBD2 (5 bases). V lost 0 bases and J 1 base, leaving 8 bases between the germline ends. From germline, CDR1 is MNHEY and CDR2 SVGAGI. This CDR3 is 15 amino acids long. The CDR3 here is CASSYSGSGTDTQYF. In DNA, the CDR3 is TGTGCCAGCAGTTACTCGGGTAGCGGCACAGATACGCAGTATTTT.

The J gene is TRBJ2-1, the V gene TRBV7-2; weak D call: TRBD1 (6 bases). V was cut by 3 bases and J by 5 bases, with 11 bases left in between. This CDR3 has 14 amino acids. Germline V lookup: CDR1 SGHTA, CDR2 FQGNSA. This CDR3 reads CASSLQGRNNEQFF. DNA for the CDR3: TGTGCCAGCAGCTTGCAGGGGCGAAACAATGAGCAGTTCTTC.

The V call is TRBV28, the J call TRBJ1-2, with D unclear. Germline V gene data show CDR1 as MDHEN and CDR2 as SYDVKM. This CDR3 is 14 amino acids long. Between the trimmed V and J ends, which lost 1 base and 5 bases, there was a span of 11 bases. CDR3: CASSLLRGGYGYTF. CDR3 nucleotide sequence: TGTGCCAGCAGTTTATTGCGGGGTGGGTATGGCTACACCTTC.

DNA of the CDR3: TGTGCCAGTAGTATCGCGCTGTTCTATGGCTACACCTTC. This codes for CASSIALFYGYTF. The chain is built from TRBV19 and TRBJ1-2; unclear D gene. Germline V gene sequence: CDR1 LNHDA, CDR2 SQIVND (reference sequence). V was clipped by 3 bases and J by 4 bases, with 9 bases between them. The length of the CDR3 is 13 residues.

This CDR3 is CASSAAGTGDEQYF. In DNA, the CDR3 is TGTGCCAGTAGTGCAGCCGGGACAGGGGACGAGCAGTACTTC. V is TRBV19 and J is TRBJ2-7, with 10 bases fitting TRBD1. Germline trimming cut 5 bases from V and 5 bases from J; bases unmatched to any gene: 6. Germline-derived CDR1 and CDR2 are LNHDA and SQIVND (reference sequence). The CDR3 is 14 residues long. The entire variable domain, with the rest obtained from reference TRBV19 and TRBJ2-7, is as follows: DGGITQSPKYLFRKEGQNVTLSCEQNLNHDAMYWYRQDPGQGLRLIYYSQIVNDFQKGDIAEGYSVSREKKESFPLTVTSAQKNPTAFYLCASSAAGTGDEQYFGPGTRLTVT.

The CDR3 nucleotides are TGTGCCAGCAGCTTAGCTACTGCGGACAGGGTCAAGTTCTTC. This encodes CASSLATADRVKFF. The chain employs TRBV7-3 and TRBJ2-1, with 8 bases fitting TRBD1. Germline V CDR1 and CDR2: SGHTA, FQGTGA. The CDR3 runs to 14 residues. Trimming removed 2 bases from V and 14 bases from J; junction bases left unmatched: 11.

In nucleotides, the CDR3 is TGTGCCAGCAGCTTAGGTATAGGGGACAGTGTCGCGAACACCGGGGAGCTGTTTTTT. Its translation: CASSLGIGDSVANTGELFF. The genes are TRBV11-3 and TRBJ2-2; 7 bases fit TRBD1. Losses at the gene ends were 1 base for V and 0 bases for J; bases not matched to a gene: 11. CDR3 size: 19 residues. Germline CDR1 SGHNT, CDR2 YENEEA.

V is TRBV19 and J is TRBJ1-1; 7 nucleotides agree with TRBD1. V was clipped by 0 bases and J by 2 bases; unmatched bases: 9. CDR3 length equals 17 residues. CDR1 LNHDA and CDR2 SQIVND come from the germline V gene (reference sequence). The CDR3 DNA reads as TGTGCCAGTAGTATAGATCCGGCCAGGGGGACAAACACTGAAGCTTTCTTT. Translated, it gives CASSIDPARGTNTEAFF. Complete variable domain (other parts from reference TRBV19 and TRBJ1-1): DGGITQSPKYLFRKEGQNVTLSCEQNLNHDAMYWYRQDPGQGLRLIYYSQIVNDFQKGDIAEGYSVSREKKESFPLTVTSAQKNPTAFYLCASSIDPARGTNTEAFFGQGTRLTVV.

J is TRBJ2-5 and V is TRBV7-8; D remains unclear. CDR3 size: 15 residues. Looked up from germline, CDR1 is SGHVS and CDR2 is FQNEAQ. The V and J ends lost 2 bases and 1 base respectively, with 11 bases between them. DNA for the CDR3: TGTGCCAGCAGCTTAAACGGCGGCGCCCAAGAGACCCAGTACTTC. It codes for CASSLNGGAQETQYF.

V usage is TRBV9 and J usage is TRBJ2-7, with no clear D. Germline-derived CDR1 and CDR2 are SGDLS and YYNGEE. This CDR3 has 11 amino acids. V was shortened by 3 bases and J by 4 bases, with 5 bases between the two germline ends. The CDR3 DNA is TGTGCCAGCAGCGCCGGTTACGAGCAGTACTTC. Its translation is CASSAGYEQYF. Variable domain in full (rest from reference TRBV9 and TRBJ2-7): DSGVTQTPKHLITATGQRVTLRCSPRSGDLSVYWYQQSLDQGLQFLIQYYNGEERAKGNILERFSAQQFPDLHSELNLSSLELGDSALYFCASSAGYEQYFGPGTRLTVT.

The genes are TRBV10-3 and TRBJ1-5, with a weak D call TRBD1 (6 bases). CDR3 length equals 14 residues. CDR1 is ENHRY and CDR2 is SYGVKD in the germline V gene. Trimming pared 4 bases from V and 4 bases from J, leaving 11 bases between. The CDR3 spells CAISVQGSNQPQHF. The CDR3 DNA reads as TGTGCCATCAGTGTGCAGGGGTCAAATCAGCCCCAGCATTTT.

The V call is TRBV2, the J call TRBJ1-4; tentatively, D is TRBD1 (6 bases). The CDR3 length is 13 residues. Per germline, CDR1 SNHLY and CDR2 FYNNEI. With 3 bases removed from V and 8 bases from J, the gap between germline ends came to 10 bases. DNA for the CDR3: TGTGCCAGCAGTGACAGGGGTGGCGAAAAACTGTTTTTT. Translation: CASSDRGGEKLFF.

This chain joins TRBV19 and TRBJ1-2; possibly TRBD1 for D (5 bases). CDR3 length: 13 residues. From germline, CDR1 is LNHDA and CDR2 SQIVND (reference sequence). V was trimmed by 6 bases and J by 2 bases, leaving 10 bases between them. This chain's CDR3 is CASSVDSNYGYTF. CDR3 nucleotide sequence: TGTGCCAGTAGCGTAGACAGCAACTATGGCTACACCTTC.

Only a few counts were recorded for this clone. V gene TRBV28 combines with J gene TRBJ2-7; D might be TRBD2 (7 bases). This CDR3 has 12 residues. Trimming cost V 7 bases and J 3 bases, with 10 bases left between them. CDR1 and CDR2 from the germline V gene are MDHEN and SYDVKM. CDR3 region: CASKGGFYEQYF. In nucleotides, the CDR3 is TGTGCCAGCAAGGGGGGGTTCTACGAGCAGTACTTC. Looking up the rest from reference TRBV28 and TRBJ2-7 gives the full variable domain: DVKVTQSSRYLVKRTGEKVFLECVQDMDHENMFWYRQDPGLGLRLIYFSYDVKMKEKGDIPEGYSVSREKKERFSLILESASTNQTSMYLCASKGGFYEQYFGPGTRLTVT.

The chain recombines TRBV14 with TRBJ1-2, with 10 bases lining up with TRBD1. Per germline, CDR1 SGHDN and CDR2 FVKESK. The CDR3 covers 14 residues. V trimming: 4 bases; J trimming: 6 bases; junction bases outside the gene matches: 5. CDR3 protein: CASSPTGGLNGYTF. CDR3 in DNA: TGTGCCAGCAGCCCGACAGGGGGCCTAAATGGCTACACCTTC.

V usage is TRBV6-1 and J usage is TRBJ1-1; no definite D call. Per germline, CDR1 MNHNS and CDR2 SASEGT. The CDR3 spans 13 residues. V was trimmed by 4 bases and J by 5 bases, leaving 11 bases between them. CDR3 bases: TGTGCCAGCAGTGGGACTCGGAGGACTGAAGCTTTCTTT. Translation: CASSGTRRTEAFF.

Comment on this clone: The junction departs from germline at one end; a sequencing error may be responsible. The chain uses TRBV6-1 and TRBJ1-2; maybe TRBD1 (6 bases). Germline V CDR1 and CDR2: MNHNS, SASEGT. The CDR3 is 12 amino acids. CDR3 loop: CASSVTGPGYPF. The DNA for the CDR3 is TGTGCCAGCAGTGTAACAGGGCCTGGCTACCCCTTC.

V usage is TRBV5-1 and J usage is TRBJ1-5; no firm D call. The CDR3 extends over 15 amino acids. Germline CDR1 and CDR2: SGHRS and YFSETQ. The V and J ends lost 0 bases and 0 bases respectively, with 7 bases between them. CDR3 DNA sequence: TGCGCCAGCAGCTTGGAGGCGGATAGCAATCAGCCCCAGCATTTT. Amino acids: CASSLEADSNQPQHF.

This clone has more than one count but fewer than ten. This chain uses TRBV7-8 with TRBJ2-4; 11 nucleotides agree with TRBD1. Germline V lookup: CDR1 SGHVS, CDR2 FQNEAQ. The junction had 2 bases not matched to a gene; V was cut back by 5 bases and J by 8 bases. The CDR3 is 13 amino acids. The CDR3 spells CASSPGQGDIQYF. CDR3 coding DNA: TGTGCCAGCAGCCCGGGACAGGGGGACATTCAGTACTTC.

This chain connects TRBV6-1 to TRBJ2-7, with TRBD1 identical over 9 bases. Germline CDR1 MNHNS, CDR2 SASEGT. The CDR3 totals 14 residues. With V trimmed by 2 bases and J by 6 bases, 5 bases remained unmatched. The CDR3: CASSERDRVSEQYF. The CDR3 nucleotides are TGTGCCAGCAGTGAACGGGACAGGGTAAGCGAGCAGTACTTC.

The chain carries TRBV9 and TRBJ2-6; D unresolved. The V gene's germline CDR1 is SGDLS and CDR2 YYNGEE. The CDR3 loop spans 14 amino acids. With 1 base removed from V and 5 bases from J, the gap between germline ends came to 7 bases. CDR3 DNA: TGTGCCAGCAGCGTATACCAGTGGGCCAACGTCCTGACTTTC. As protein: CASSVYQWANVLTF.

This clone appeared a few times. The CDR3 sequence: CARSLTGGPGNYGYTF. The CDR3 DNA reads TGTGCCAGAAGCTTGACAGGGGGCCCAGGTAACTATGGCTACACCTTC. The chain uses TRBV5-3 and TRBJ1-2, with TRBD1 identical over 9 bases. TRBV5-3 belongs to the ORF category, with a function that is uncertain. The CDR3 is 16 residues long. V lost 1 base and J lost 1; bases outside the gene matches: 5.